This T cell receptor (beta chain) emerged from a study of T-cell reconstitution after alpha-beta-depleted transplantation in children. A library of TCRbeta sequences, prepared with unique molecular identifiers, was generated. TCRdb itself ran the PCR reads through MiXCR, one entry per CDR3 protein. The data show 640,000 or so distinct CDR3 sequences, about 15% seen once. This CDR3 has 18 residues. The germline V gene has CDR1 DFQATT and CDR2 SNEGSKA (reference sequence). V lost 4 bases and J lost 0; bases outside the gene matches: 11. This sequence joins TRBV20-1 and TRBJ2-6; 8 bases map to TRBD1. This sample comprised PBMCs from the stem cell graft donor, obtained from the stem cell graft. The clonotype originates from a human donor who donated a stem cell graft to a child with acute myeloid leukemia. The CDR3 here is CSANTGGFSLSGANVLTF. CDR3 nucleotides: TGCAGTGCTAATACAGGGGGATTTTCACTCTCTGGGGCCAACGTCCTGACTTTC.